This paragraph covers one TCR beta chain sequence. Its cognate antigen has yet to be identified. No quality values exist for individual bases; no much larger clone is one base distant. Each collaborating institution followed its own protocols to collect whole blood in K2EDTA tubes. For TCRbeta analysis, collaborators shipped samples in one of three forms: frozen whole blood, isolated PBMCs, or DNA extracted from either of those sample types. TCRbeta CDR3 regions were amplified from genomic DNA by means of the immunoSEQ Assay, a bias-controlled multiplex PCR. The authors' pipeline ran thus. The number of nucleated cells in each sample was estimated from the amplification of reference gene primers within the assay. Sequence reads were collapsed and filtered to measure the absolute abundance of every unique TCRbeta CDR3 rearrangement. Productive Simpson clonality was computed per sample as the square root of Simpson's diversity index over productive rearrangements. In its TCRdb copy, this immuneACCESS table keeps in-frame sequences only and misses some clones. Where compared with another copy, unresolved V genes explain less than half of these, and the others have no known cause. That table is the source of V, J and clone size, and D and trimming were worked out from the DNA. The sample table contains about 240,000 clones; only one count was recorded for roughly 80% of them. The top ten hold 4% to 5% of the sample.

The sample belongs to a study of blood T cell repertoires in COVID-19 (dated by TCRdb to about 2020). Regarding the study in general: Samples covering the acute and convalescent phases of COVID-19 were provided by collaborators in the United States, Italy and Spain. Where HLA class I and class II types were available, the types were taken from metadata supplied by the sample provider, not from assay-based typing. A freely available public database, intended as a resource for researchers studying the immune response to SARS-CoV-2, is where the repertoires were released. Deeply sampled blood TCRbeta repertoires from subjects exposed to, actively infected with, or recovered from COVID-19 were included in the dataset. Samples came from the ongoing ImmuneRACE study (first 160 participants) plus 1,254 subjects from 6 global collaborators. Nearly every sample came with metadata listing a de-identified subject ID, COVID-19 status, age in years and sex. The material from the prospective study consisted of cDNA or gDNA derived from T cells, B-cell-depleted T cells, or PBMCs. Findings and caveats that apply to the study as a whole: The quantity of clinical and demographic metadata differed by source and by participant and was supplied without curation.

The TCR sequence derives from a woman aged 70-85 years with acute or convalescent COVID-19. Material: peripheral blood.

The nucleotides read TGTGCCAGCAGTAGGACAGAGGCAAAAGGCTACGAGCAGTACTTC. The encoded protein is CASSRTEAKGYEQYF. Recombination connected TRBV6-6 to TRBJ2-7; a tentative D call is TRBD1 (6 bases match). Cut back by 5 bases and 3 bases, the V and J ends lie 17 bases apart. The CDR3 sequence holds 15 residues, the cysteine and phenylalanine included. Only the CDR3 part of the read is kept: 45 bases, read in frame from the first base. CDR1 and CDR2 are drawn from the germline V gene (reference sequence): MNHNY, SVGAGI.